The rows below give T cell receptor beta chains drawn from one sample of a study of Ad26.COV2.S vaccination and SARS-CoV-2 variants. Sequencing was performed with immunoSEQ multiplex PCR; in TCRdb, only in-frame clones are kept and a portion is missing. This sample yields about 680,000 clones, of which around 92% are seen a single time; approximately 1.5% belongs to the top ten. Here the sequenced sample was peripheral blood, taken in a trial of Ad26.COV2.S vaccine versus placebo. The source of these receptors is a person aged 18-65 years who received the Ad26.COV2.S COVID-19 vaccine or a placebo. The CDR3 runs from the conserved cysteine through the conserved F or W. A D gene is named only where the DNA matches it firmly. Some rows have no size entry. The others give once, few or many, or a class for an expanded clone.

d_gene,abundance,j_gene,v_gene,CDR3nt,CDR3aa
.,.,TRBJ1-1,TRBV7-2,TGTGCCAGCAAACCGGGGCTTACGGGGTTAGAAGCTTTCTTT,CASKPGLTGLEAFF
TRBD1,few,TRBJ1-5,TRBV6-1,TGTGCCAGCAGTGACGGGACAGGAGAATATAGCAATCAGCCCCAGCATTTT,CASSDGTGEYSNQPQHF
.,.,TRBJ2-4,TRBV6-6,TGTGCCAGCAGTACAGCCAAAAACATTCAGTACTTC,CASSTAKNIQYF
.,.,TRBJ2-2,TRBV5-1,TGCGCCAGCAGCTTGAGGGGCAGGGCTGACACCGGGGAGCTGTTTTTT,CASSLRGRADTGELFF
TRBD2,once,TRBJ2-7,TRBV19,TGTGCCAGTAGTATAGAGGCTAGCGGGGGCTACGAGCAGTACTTC,CASSIEASGGYEQYF
TRBD1,.,TRBJ1-6,TRBV6-5,TGTGCCAGCAGCTATCAGGGGGCGGGGGATTCACCCCTCCACTTT,CASSYQGAGDSPLHF
.,.,TRBJ2-1,TRBV4-3,TGCGCCAGCAGCGCCCTTTCCACCTCCTACAATGAGCAGTTCTTC,CASSALSTSYNEQFF
TRBD1,.,TRBJ2-5,TRBV7-2,TGTGCCAGCAGCTTAGCGGGACAGTCACAAGAGACCCAGTACTTC,CASSLAGQSQETQYF
.,.,TRBJ1-2,TRBV27,TGTGCCAGCAGTTTGGGACATAACTATGGCTACACCTTC,CASSLGHNYGYTF
TRBD2,.,TRBJ2-3,TRBV3-1/TRBV3-2,TGTGCCAGCAGCCTCCGGGGAGGGCCGAACACAGATACGCAGTATTTT,CASSLRGGPNTDTQYF
.,.,TRBJ1-6,TRBV9,TGTGCCAGCAGCGATGGGCCGGGAGAGGCGAGCTCCTATAATTCACCCCTCCACTTT,CASSDGPGEASSYNSPLHF
TRBD1,.,TRBJ1-3,TRBV7-2,TGTGCCAGCAGCTTTGGACAGGGAGCGTCTGGAAACACCATATATTTT,CASSFGQGASGNTIYF
.,.,TRBJ2-2,TRBV5-6,TGTGCCAGCAGCTCCGGGACACGCTCCGGGGAGCTGTTTTTT,CASSSGTRSGELFF
.,.,TRBJ1-4,TRBV5-1,TGCGCCAGCAGCTTCCGAGGAGAGGCAGCAACTAATGAAAAACTGTTTTTT,CASSFRGEAATNEKLFF
.,.,TRBJ2-5,TRBV2,TGTGCCAGCAGTGTGGAGCCGGGAAAGGAGACCCAGTACTTC,CASSVEPGKETQYF
.,.,TRBJ2-1,TRBV6-5,TGTGCCAGCAGTTACCTAAGCGGTCTGAAGCAGTTCTTC,CASSYLSGLKQFF
TRBD1,once,TRBJ1-1,TRBV5-4,TGTGCCAGCAGCTTGGAAGGGGGCTCTACATGGGCTTTCTTT,CASSLEGGSTWAFF
.,.,TRBJ2-7,TRBV29-1,TGCAGCGTTGGTTCTAATTCCTACGAGCAGTACTTC,CSVGSNSYEQYF
.,.,TRBJ2-2,TRBV14,TGTGCCAGCAGCCAAGTCTTAGGGGGCACCGGGGAGCTGTTTTTT,CASSQVLGGTGELFF
TRBD1,few,TRBJ2-1,TRBV29-1,TGCAGCGTACCGGGACAGTACAATGAGCAGTTCTTC,CSVPGQYNEQFF
.,.,TRBJ2-5,TRBV5-1,TGCGCCAGCAGCTCGGCCCGCGAGCAGACCCAGTACTTC,CASSSAREQTQYF
.,.,TRBJ2-1,TRBV6-2/TRBV6-3,TGTGCCAGCAGGCCTAAAGGACGGACCTACAATGAGCAGTTCTTC,CASRPKGRTYNEQFF
.,.,TRBJ2-4,TRBV15,TGTGCCACCAAGTCGGCGGGGACCTCAGGGGGGATTCAGTACTTC,CATKSAGTSGGIQYF
TRBD1,.,TRBJ1-1,TRBV7-2,TGTGCCAGCGGGGACAGGGTGAACACTGAAGCTTTCTTT,CASGDRVNTEAFF
.,once,TRBJ2-3,TRBV11-3,TGTGCCAGCAGCTTAGAAGGGTCCCGCACAGATACGCAGTATTTT,CASSLEGSRTDTQYF
.,.,TRBJ1-1,TRBV18,TGTGCCAGCTCACCACCCGCAGGGAAGGGGGCTTTCTTT,CASSPPAGKGAFF
TRBD1,.,TRBJ1-2,TRBV9,TGTGCCAGCAGCACGACGGACAGGACGCCCTATGGCTACACCTTC,CASSTTDRTPYGYTF
.,.,TRBJ2-1,TRBV7-9,TGTGCCAGCAGCTTAGGGGAGTTTTGGGGACGCGAGTTCTTC,CASSLGEFWGREFF
.,.,TRBJ2-7,TRBV7-8,TGTGCCAGCAGCTCCAGATACGCCTACGAGCAGTACTTC,CASSSRYAYEQYF
TRBD2,few,TRBJ2-3,TRBV5-4,TGTGCCAGCAGCTTGGCTAGCGGGAGTACAGATACGCAGTATTTT,CASSLASGSTDTQYF
TRBD2,.,TRBJ2-1,TRBV20-1,TGCAGTGCTTGGGCGGGAGAACGGCAGTTCTTC,CSAWAGERQFF
.,.,TRBJ2-7,TRBV28,TGTGCCAGCGCGGGGCCTCCATTCTACGAGCAGTACTTC,CASAGPPFYEQYF
TRBD2,.,TRBJ2-3,TRBV7-9,TGTGCCAGCAGGTCAGCGGGAGCGGGCACAGATACGCAGTATTTT,CASRSAGAGTDTQYF
.,.,TRBJ2-7,TRBV27,TGTGCCAGCAGTTTGAGGACCCACATCTTGAGTTACGAGCAGTACTTC,CASSLRTHILSYEQYF
TRBD1,.,TRBJ1-2,TRBV2,TGTGCCAGGGGGACAGGGGATGGCTACACCTTC,CARGTGDGYTF
.,.,TRBJ1-5,TRBV10-3,TGTGCCATCAGTCGAGAAGGGGACAATCAGCCCCAGCATTTT,CAISREGDNQPQHF
TRBD1,.,TRBJ2-3,TRBV5-1,TGCGCCAGCAGCAGAGGACAGGTGAGGGATACGCAGTATTTT,CASSRGQVRDTQYF
.,once,TRBJ2-3,TRBV9,TGTGCCAGCAGCGTAGGTGCCCTGGCGTCAGTCGATACGCAGTATTTT,CASSVGALASVDTQYF
.,.,TRBJ2-7,TRBV10-3,TGTGCCATCAGTGAGTCGAAGGGGAGATCCTACGAGCAGTACTTC,CAISESKGRSYEQYF
TRBD2,.,TRBJ2-2,TRBV5-6,TGTGCCAGCAGCTTCGGACTAGCGGGTTCCACCGGGGAGCTGTTTTTT,CASSFGLAGSTGELFF
.,.,TRBJ2-7,TRBV25-1,TGTGCCAGCAGTTACGACGGAAGACCCTACGAGCAGTACTTC,CASSYDGRPYEQYF
.,.,TRBJ2-7,TRBV30,TGTGCCTGGGGGGGGACCCAGAGTGGCGAGCAGTACTTC,CAWGGTQSGEQYF
TRBD2,.,TRBJ2-1,TRBV30,TGTGCCTGGACCCGAGCGGGAGGGCCCCACAATGAGCAGTTCTTC,CAWTRAGGPHNEQFF
TRBD1,.,TRBJ1-5,TRBV7-9,TGTGCCAGCAGCTTGGGGACAGGCCGCAATCAGCCCCAGCATTTT,CASSLGTGRNQPQHF
TRBD2,.,TRBJ2-7,TRBV7-8,TGTGCCAGCAGCTTGGGGACTAGCGGTTTCTCCTACGAGCAGTACTTC,CASSLGTSGFSYEQYF
.,.,TRBJ2-7,TRBV13,TGTGCCAGCAGCCAAAGAAGACAGGTCCCCCATCAGTACTTC,CASSQRRQVPHQYF
TRBD1,.,TRBJ1-2,TRBV19,TGTGCCAGTTCGCCGGGACAGGACAGGGAAAGTGGCTACACCTTC,CASSPGQDRESGYTF
TRBD1,.,TRBJ1-5,TRBV5-6,TGTGCCAGCAGCATCCGGGACAGGGGCACTCAGCCCCAGCATTTT,CASSIRDRGTQPQHF
.,.,TRBJ1-2,TRBV30,TGTGCCTGGAGTGTGGACTATGGCTACACCTTC,CAWSVDYGYTF
.,.,TRBJ1-3,TRBV10-3,TGTGCCATCGGGACGAGACCTGGAAACACCATATATTTT,CAIGTRPGNTIYF
.,once,TRBJ2-3,TRBV6-2/TRBV6-3,TGTGCCAGCAGCCCGGCGACCGCTTCGGGGGATACGCAGTATTTT,CASSPATASGDTQYF
TRBD1,.,TRBJ1-1,TRBV19,TGTGCCAGTTTTAACAGGGGGCGATACCCGAACACTGAAGCTTTCTTT,CASFNRGRYPNTEAFF
.,.,TRBJ1-3,TRBV11-2,TGTGCCAGCAGCTCCCTCAGGGGTCCTGGAAACACCATATATTTT,CASSSLRGPGNTIYF